The clone carrying this T cell receptor (beta chain) was found many times. The antigen remains unidentified. This record belongs to a study of T cells in Graves' hyperthyroidism and ophthalmopathy. The TCR beta CDR3 regions underwent amplification using RNA transcripts as the source. The TCR CDR3 was amplified in a first-round RT-PCR using the HTBI primer set. TCRdb re-called the multiplex PCR reads through MiXCR, storing one row per CDR3 protein. The sample records 75,000 to 100,000 distinct CDR3 sequences, under 65% being singletons. V lost 0 bases and J lost 3; bases outside the gene matches: 8. Germline CDR1 is DFQATT and CDR2 is SNEGSKA (reference sequence). The CDR3 sequence is 17 residues long. The study's findings and limits: Blood also showed most of the thyroid clonotypes that were expanded above 0.001.

The chain carries TRBV20-1 and TRBJ2-2; 9 bases agree with TRBD2. Input material: blood. The receptor comes from a woman between 35 and 50 years old with Graves' hyperthyroidism. CDR3 sequence: CSARDHRLAAYTGELFF. The CDR3 region has the DNA TGCAGTGCTAGAGATCACCGACTAGCGGCCTACACCGGGGAGCTGTTTTTT.